This is a list of T cell receptor beta chains from one sample in a study of blood T cell repertoires in COVID-19. The protocol was immunoSEQ multiplex PCR, while the TCRdb copy is restricted to in-frame clones and leaves out a portion. The table lists over 110,000 clones, more than 75% of them singletons. The sequencing input was peripheral blood. The receptors shown here come from an older man with acute or convalescent COVID-19. The CDR3 runs from the conserved cysteine through the conserved F or W. The D gene is left open where the match is weak. Clone size is shown for a subset of rows, as once, few, many or a class of expanded clone.

>TRBJ1-3|NA|TRBV2|NA
CASRPGLGNTIYF
TGTGCCAGCAGACCAGGGCTTGGAAACACCATATATTTT
>TRBJ2-7|NA|TRBV10-1|few
CASSEDNFDEQYF
TGCGCCAGCAGTGAAGATAACTTCGACGAGCAGTACTTC
>TRBJ1-4|TRBD1|TRBV11-1|NA
CASSFSEGAWEKLFF
TGTGCCAGCAGCTTCAGCGAGGGGGCTTGGGAAAAACTGTTTTTT
>TRBJ2-2|TRBD2|TRBV6-6|NA
CASSPGLAVNTGELFF
TGTGCCAGCAGCCCAGGACTAGCGGTAAACACCGGGGAGCTGTTTTTT
>TRBJ1-2|NA|TRBV2|NA
CASWLQGLSYGYTF
TGTGCCAGCTGGTTACAGGGACTATCCTATGGCTACACCTTC
>TRBJ2-5|TRBD1|TRBV28|NA
CASSSADRGETQYF
TGTGCCAGCAGTTCGGCGGACAGGGGAGAGACCCAGTACTTC
>TRBJ1-1|NA|TRBV5-4|NA
CASSLAPSEAFF
TGTGCCAGCAGCTTAGCCCCGTCGGAGGCTTTCTTT
>TRBJ2-3|NA|TRBV7-3|NA
CASSYLAGAGDTQYF
TGTGCCAGCAGCTACCTCGCGGGGGCAGGGGATACGCAGTATTTT
>TRBJ2-5|NA|TRBV18|NA
CASSPWDTEETQYF
TGTGCCAGCTCACCCTGGGACACCGAAGAGACCCAGTACTTC
>TRBJ2-7|NA|TRBV10-3|NA
CAISPGTVSYEQYF
TGTGCCATCAGTCCAGGGACTGTTTCCTACGAGCAGTACTTC
>TRBJ2-2|NA|TRBV9|NA
CASSVEGAGELFF
TGTGCCAGCAGCGTAGAGGGGGCCGGGGAGCTGTTTTTT
>TRBJ2-5|NA|TRBV7-9|once
CASSLASGQETQYF
TGTGCCAGCAGCTTAGCTTCCGGTCAAGAGACCCAGTACTTC
>TRBJ2-7|TRBD1|TRBV16|NA
CASSQIRGTGEREQYF
TGTGCCAGCAGCCAAATAAGGGGGACAGGGGAACGCGAGCAGTACTTC
>TRBJ2-3|NA|TRBV7-2|NA
CASSLDPDSGGTQYF
TGTGCCAGCAGCTTGGACCCCGACTCCGGGGGTACGCAGTATTTT
>TRBJ2-4|TRBD2|TRBV2|NA
CASQPGLAGDIQYF
TGTGCCAGCCAACCAGGACTAGCGGGAGACATTCAGTACTTC
>TRBJ2-7|TRBD2|TRBV6-6|NA
CASFKSSGGAPYEQYF
TGTGCCAGTTTTAAATCTAGCGGGGGGGCCCCCTACGAGCAGTACTTC
>TRBJ2-7|NA|TRBV15|NA
CATSIPGVGHEQYF
TGTGCCACCAGCATTCCAGGGGTAGGTCACGAGCAGTACTTC
>TRBJ2-2|TRBD1|TRBV5-1|NA
CASRTGRNTGELFF
TGCGCCAGCAGGACAGGGAGGAACACCGGGGAGCTGTTTTTT
>TRBJ2-7|TRBD1|TRBV2|NA
CASRSWGQGDGDEQYF
TGTGCCAGCAGGTCATGGGGACAGGGGGACGGCGACGAGCAGTACTTC
>TRBJ1-3|NA|TRBV7-9|many
CASGGQVGNTIYF
TGTGCCAGCGGTGGTCAGGTTGGAAACACCATATATTTT
>TRBJ1-4|NA|TRBV4-1|NA
CASSQDGSGFATNEKLFF
TGCGCCAGCAGCCAAGACGGTTCAGGGTTCGCAACTAATGAAAAACTGTTTTTT
>TRBJ2-3|TRBD1|TRBV3-1/TRBV3-2|NA
CASSQGTRQGADTQYF
TGTGCCAGCAGCCAAGGGACCCGGCAGGGGGCAGATACGCAGTATTTT
>TRBJ2-1|NA|TRBV7-2|once
CASSSYIPYNEQFF
TGTGCCAGCAGCTCTTACATACCATACAATGAGCAGTTCTTC
>TRBJ2-7|TRBD1|TRBV6-1|few
CASSVDWGGQGAREQYF
TGTGCCAGCAGTGTCGACTGGGGGGGACAGGGAGCGCGCGAGCAGTACTTC
>TRBJ2-7|TRBD1|TRBV19|few
CASSPRGQGGGFEQYF
TGTGCCAGTAGTCCGCGCGGACAGGGCGGAGGTTTCGAGCAGTACTTC
>TRBJ1-5|TRBD1|TRBV7-7|few
CASSFPRGGGKCNQPQHF
TGTGCTAGCAGCTTCCCGAGAGGGGGCGGAAAATGCAATCAGCCCCAGCATTTT
>TRBJ1-5|NA|TRBV18|NA
CASRKGGNQPQHF
TGTGCCAGCCGTAAGGGCGGGAATCAGCCCCAGCATTTT
>TRBJ2-5|NA|TRBV6-5|NA
CASARETQYF
TGTGCCAGTGCTAGGGAGACCCAGTACTTC
>TRBJ2-1|NA|TRBV3-1/TRBV3-2|few
CASSQSLVNEQFF
TGTGCCAGCAGCCAGAGTTTAGTCAATGAGCAGTTCTTC
>TRBJ2-7|TRBD1|TRBV6-6|once
CASTWDRASYEQYF
TGTGCCAGCACTTGGGACAGAGCCTCCTACGAGCAGTACTTC
>TRBJ2-2|TRBD1|TRBV9|NA
CASSVPGQGTNTGELFF
TGTGCCAGCAGCGTACCGGGACAGGGGACGAACACCGGGGAGCTGTTTTTT
>TRBJ1-1|NA|TRBV7-3|NA
CASSLRRGNTEAFF
TGTGCCAGCAGCTTACGTCGGGGGAACACTGAAGCTTTCTTT
>TRBJ1-1|NA|TRBV7-9|NA
CASSSSYRVTEAFF
TGTGCCAGCAGCTCGTCTTACAGGGTCACTGAAGCTTTCTTT
>TRBJ2-2|TRBD2|TRBV12-5|few
CASGRSGETGELFF
TGTGCTAGTGGGAGGAGCGGGGAGACCGGGGAGCTGTTTTTT
>TRBJ2-2|TRBD1|TRBV19|NA
CASRRQGGTGELFF
TGTGCCAGTAGACGACAGGGCGGCACCGGGGAGCTGTTTTTT
>TRBJ1-1|NA|TRBV4-2|few
CASSRGIAEAFF
TGTGCCAGCAGCAGGGGGATCGCTGAAGCTTTCTTT
>TRBJ2-5|TRBD2|TRBV29-1|few
CSGQLAGEPQETQYF
TGCAGCGGCCAACTAGCGGGGGAGCCCCAAGAGACCCAGTACTTC
>TRBJ2-2|NA|TRBV18|few
CASSGGPGGELFF
TGTGCCAGCTCCGGGGGGCCCGGCGGGGAGCTGTTTTTT
>TRBJ2-1|TRBD1|TRBV13|once
CASSYRGSSYNEQFF
TGTGCCAGCAGCTACAGGGGGTCTTCCTACAATGAGCAGTTCTTC
>TRBJ2-7|TRBD1|TRBV6-4|NA
CASSADRGRAYEQYF
TGTGCCAGCAGTGCGGACAGGGGGCGGGCCTACGAGCAGTACTTC
>TRBJ2-1|NA|TRBV6-5|NA
CASSYSSRGDEQFF
TGTGCCAGCAGTTACTCTTCCAGGGGCGATGAGCAGTTCTTC
>TRBJ1-1|TRBD1|TRBV5-8|few
CASSLAFRGHTFGSEAFF
TGTGCCAGCAGCTTGGCCTTCAGGGGGCATACCTTTGGGTCTGAAGCTTTCTTT
>TRBJ1-6|NA|TRBV12-3/TRBV12-4|NA
CASSTIDNSPLHF
TGTGCCAGCAGTACTATCGATAATTCACCCCTCCACTTT
>TRBJ1-2|NA|TRBV10-3|once
CAISESRWGRDYGYTF
TGTGCCATCAGTGAGTCGAGGTGGGGGCGGGACTATGGCTACACCTTC
>TRBJ1-1|NA|TRBV15|NA
CATSYRNTEAFF
TGTGCCACCAGCTACAGGAACACTGAAGCTTTCTTT
>TRBJ1-3|TRBD1|TRBV2|NA
CASRQGSSGNTIYF
TGTGCCAGTAGACAGGGTAGCTCTGGAAACACCATATATTTT
>TRBJ1-4|TRBD1|TRBV28|few
CASSWDRERTNEKLFF
TGTGCCAGCAGTTGGGACAGGGAACGGACTAATGAAAAACTGTTTTTT
>TRBJ2-3|TRBD1|TRBV11-1|NA
CASSSDRGGTDTQYF
TGTGCCAGCAGCTCGGACAGGGGCGGCACAGATACGCAGTATTTT
>TRBJ1-2|NA|TRBV11-3|NA
CASSYGRGNYGYTF
TGTGCCAGCAGCTACGGGAGGGGGAACTATGGCTACACCTTC
>TRBJ2-7|TRBD1|TRBV14|few
CASSQDTTGYTYEQYF
TGTGCCAGCAGCCAAGATACGACAGGGTATACCTACGAGCAGTACTTC
>TRBJ2-7|TRBD2|TRBV7-2|NA
CASRSGGPFEGEQYF
TGTGCCAGCAGGAGCGGGGGCCCCTTCGAGGGCGAGCAGTACTTC
>TRBJ1-1|NA|TRBV9|NA
CASSVEDGSGYTEAFF
TGTGCCAGCAGCGTAGAAGATGGATCCGGGTACACTGAAGCTTTCTTT
>TRBJ2-6|TRBD1|TRBV28|NA
CASSPLTGTVAGANVLTF
TGTGCCAGCAGCCCTTTAACGGGGACAGTGGCTGGGGCCAACGTCCTGACTTTC
>TRBJ2-2|NA|TRBV18|few
CASSPVRANTGELFF
TGTGCCAGCTCACCGGTGAGGGCTAACACCGGGGAGCTGTTTTTT
>TRBJ2-5|TRBD2|TRBV6-5|NA
CASSTGTSGETQYF
TGTGCCAGCAGCACCGGGACTAGCGGGGAGACCCAGTACTTC
>TRBJ1-2|NA|TRBV29-1|NA
CSVAKTAGIEDTF
TGCAGCGTCGCCAAGACTGCAGGGATAGAGGACACCTTC
>TRBJ1-4|NA|TRBV10-3|once
CATAQATNEKLFF
TGTGCCACCGCACAGGCAACTAATGAAAAACTGTTTTTT
>TRBJ2-7|TRBD1|TRBV15|few
CATSRDRGREQYF
TGTGCCACGAGCCGGGACAGGGGGAGAGAGCAGTACTTC